Each of the 27 T cell receptor beta chains below was sequenced from the same sample in a study of blood T cell repertoires in COVID-19. The assay was immunoSEQ multiplex PCR, and TCRdb's table has in-frame clones only and misses some. The sample carries 40,000 to 50,000 clones, about three quarters recorded once. The source material was peripheral blood. The receptors stem from a woman between 70 and 85 years old with acute or convalescent COVID-19.

This clone was recorded only once. The genes are TRBV5-4 and TRBJ1-1, with D perhaps matching TRBD1 (6 bases). Germline CDR1 reads SGHNT; CDR2 reads YYREEE (reference sequence). The CDR3 runs 15 residues. With 2 bases removed from V and 2 bases from J, the gap between germline ends came to 13 bases. The CDR3 reads CASSFGGPGNTEAFF. The DNA of the CDR3 is TGTGCCAGCAGCTTTGGGGGCCCTGGAAACACTGAAGCTTTCTTT.

The rearrangement joins TRBV5-1 to TRBJ1-6, with TRBD1 identical over 9 bases. The germline V gene encodes CDR1 SGHRS and CDR2 YFSETQ. V gave up 0 bases and J gave up 11 bases; unmatched junction bases: 12. This CDR3 region has 17 residues. The CDR3 DNA reads as TGCGCCAGCAGCTTGGGGGCCCGGGACAGGGATAAGACACCCCTCCACTTT. Its translation is CASSLGARDRDKTPLHF.

The rearrangement uses TRBV5-1 and TRBJ1-4, with 9 nucleotides matching TRBD1. Germline lookup yields CDR1 SGHRS and CDR2 YFSETQ. Trimming took 4 bases from V and 7 from J; bases not matched to a gene: 5. The CDR3 has 14 residues. CDR3 sequence (DNA): TGCGCCAGCAGCCTTGACAGGGGGGCTGAAAAACTGTTTTTT. It is translated as CASSLDRGAEKLFF.

The rearrangement links TRBV2 to TRBJ2-2; a possible D gene is TRBD1 (6 bases). V was cut by 7 bases and J by 1 base, with 10 bases left in between. CDR3 size: 14 residues. Germline V gives CDR1 SNHLY, CDR2 FYNNEI. For the CDR3, the DNA is TGTGCCAGCAAAATGGACAGGAACACCGGGGAGCTGTTTTTT. Its protein product is CASKMDRNTGELFF.

The chain combines TRBV5-1 with TRBJ1-1; possibly TRBD1 for D (5 bases). Trimming cost V 1 base and J 1 base, with 8 bases left between them. Germline loops: CDR1 SGHRS, CDR2 YFSETQ. The CDR3 has 14 residues. The CDR3 sequence is CASSLTGQNTEAFF. CDR3 bases: TGCGCCAGCAGCTTGACCGGACAGAACACTGAAGCTTTCTTT. Combining the CDR3 with reference TRBV5-1 and TRBJ1-1 gives the whole variable domain KAGVTQTPRYLIKTRGQQVTLSCSPISGHRSVSWYQQTPGQGLQFLFEYFSETQRNKGNFPGRFSGRQFSNSRSEMNVSTLELGDSALYLCASSLTGQNTEAFFGQGTRLTVV.

The chain recombines TRBV28 with TRBJ2-6, with a possible D match to TRBD1 (6 bases). With 7 bases removed from V and 4 bases from J, the gap between germline ends came to 20 bases. Germline V gene lookup returns CDR1 MDHEN and CDR2 SYDVKM. The CDR3 spans 17 residues. The CDR3 sequence: CASKMGQASLGANVLTF. CDR3 coding DNA: TGTGCCAGCAAAATGGGACAAGCTTCCTTGGGGGCCAACGTCCTGACTTTC. The variable domain in full, with the rest retrieved from reference TRBV28 and TRBJ2-6, is DVKVTQSSRYLVKRTGEKVFLECVQDMDHENMFWYRQDPGLGLRLIYFSYDVKMKEKGDIPEGYSVSREKKERFSLILESASTNQTSMYLCASKMGQASLGANVLTFGAGSRLTVL.

This clone was counted a few times. Here the CDR3 DNA reads TGTGCCAGTAGACAGGCAAACAATCAGCCCCAGCATTTT. It yields the protein CASRQANNQPQHF. This rearrangement joins TRBV6-5 to TRBJ1-5; D might be TRBD1 (6 bases). There are 13 residues in the CDR3. Germline V gene data show CDR1 as MNHEY and CDR2 as SVGAGI. Trimming pared 9 bases from V and 3 bases from J, leaving 12 bases between.

This clone was observed many times. This CDR3 reads CASNSGQGGNTEAFF. The CDR3 region has the DNA TGTGCCAGCAACTCCGGACAGGGGGGAAACACTGAAGCTTTCTTT. The chain employs TRBV28 and TRBJ1-1; 10 nucleotides line up with TRBD1. From germline, CDR1 is MDHEN and CDR2 SYDVKM. CDR3 length: 15 amino acids. V was pared by 7 bases and J by 2 bases, with 7 bases of the junction left unmatched.

This chain links TRBV2 with TRBJ2-1; TRBD1 matches 8 bases. Trimming cost V 4 bases and J 8 bases; bases outside gene matches: 7. The length of the CDR3 is 14 residues. The V gene's germline CDR1 is SNHLY and CDR2 FYNNEI. The CDR3 spells CASSGQGAIDEQFF. The CDR3 nucleotides are TGTGCCAGCAGTGGGCAGGGGGCAATCGATGAGCAGTTCTTC.

The chain has TRBV28 and TRBJ1-1; 9 positions agree with TRBD1. The germline CDR1 and CDR2 sequences are MDHEN and SYDVKM. V was clipped by 5 bases and J by 2 bases; unmatched bases: 9. The CDR3 is made up of 16 amino acids. Written as DNA, the CDR3 is TGTGCCAGCAGTGCGGTAACGACAGGGGGAAACACTGAAGCTTTCTTT. Its protein is CASSAVTTGGNTEAFF.

This chain's CDR3 is CASSLYRPSGLKLSHNEQFF. The CDR3 nucleotides are TGTGCCAGCAGCTTATATAGGCCGTCGGGACTCAAGCTAAGCCACAATGAGCAGTTCTTC. The chain carries TRBV7-3 and TRBJ2-1, with a tentative D call TRBD2 (6 bases). Germline CDR1 and CDR2: SGHTA and FQGTGA. V lost 2 bases, J lost 5 bases, and 28 bases lay in between. This CDR3 has 20 amino acids. The whole variable domain, filled in from reference TRBV7-3 and TRBJ2-1, reads GAGVSQTPSNKVTEKGKYVELRCDPISGHTALYWYRQSLGQGPEFLIYFQGTGAADDSGLPNDRFFAVRPEGSVSTLKIQRTERGDSAVYLCASSLYRPSGLKLSHNEQFFGPGTRLTVL.

This rearrangement joins TRBV5-1 to TRBJ1-4; 7 bases are a match to TRBD1. The CDR3 has 14 residues. Looked up from germline, CDR1 is SGHRS and CDR2 is YFSETQ. The ends lost 2 bases at V and 8 bases at J; junction bases unmatched: 6. DNA of the CDR3: TGCGCCAGCAGCTTCACCGGGACAGAGGAAAAACTGTTTTTT. Residues: CASSFTGTEEKLFF.

The rearrangement links TRBV7-2 to TRBJ2-7; unclear D gene. V lost 6 bases and J 5 bases, leaving 17 bases between the germline ends. The germline gives CDR1 SGHTA, CDR2 FQGNSA. CDR3 length: 14 residues. The CDR3 coding sequence is TGTGCCAGCAGAGAACCTGGGCAACTGGACGAGCAGTACTTC. Translation: CASREPGQLDEQYF.

V is TRBV19 and J is TRBJ1-5; 10 nucleotides align to TRBD1. V gave up 6 bases and J gave up 1 base; unmatched junction bases: 3. This CDR3 is built from 15 residues. Germline-derived CDR1 and CDR2 are LNHDA and SQIVND (reference sequence). CDR3 DNA: TGTGCCAGTAGGGGACAGGGGTTGAGCAATCAGCCCCAGCATTTT. Amino acid sequence: CASRGQGLSNQPQHF.

This sequence joins TRBV27 and TRBJ1-5; D gene ambiguous. Germline CDR1 MNHEY, CDR2 SMNVEV (reference sequence). Trimming removed 3 bases at V and 0 bases at J, with 6 bases between. The CDR3 covers 14 residues. Here the CDR3 DNA reads TGTGCCAGCAGTTTCCAGAATAGCAATCAGCCCCAGCATTTT. Its translation: CASSFQNSNQPQHF.

This clone was counted once. The chain links TRBV14 to TRBJ2-7, with 8 bases lining up with TRBD1. V lost 5 bases to trimming and J lost 5 bases; unmatched junction nucleotides: 11. Germline V gene sequence: CDR1 SGHDN, CDR2 FVKESK. This CDR3 comprises 15 residues. The CDR3 bases are TGTGCCAGCAGCTTCCGACAGGGGCGGTTTGACGAGCAGTACTTC. It specifies CASSFRQGRFDEQYF.

This clone was detected a few times. The chain carries TRBV6-2 or TRBV6-3 and TRBJ1-4; no definite D call. Germline CDR1 is MNHEY and CDR2 is SVGEGT. The CDR3 covers 14 residues. V gave up 2 bases and J gave up 5 bases, with 9 bases separating them. The CDR3 protein is CASSYGRRNEKLFF. In DNA, the CDR3 is TGTGCCAGCAGTTACGGCAGGAGGAATGAAAAACTGTTTTTT.

The genes are TRBV28 and TRBJ2-1; TRBD2 matches at 16 bases. The germline V gene has CDR1 MDHEN and CDR2 SYDVKM. The CDR3 totals 15 residues. Trimming cost V 6 bases and J 9 bases; bases outside gene matches: 5. CDR3 protein: CASRLGTSGRVEQFF. As DNA, the CDR3 is TGTGCCAGCAGATTAGGGACTAGCGGGAGGGTTGAGCAGTTCTTC.

The chain uses TRBV6-5 and TRBJ1-2, with 8 bases aligning to TRBD1. The V gene's germline CDR1 is MNHEY and CDR2 SVGAGI. V shed 6 bases and J 2 bases; nucleotides not matched to a gene: 5. CDR3 length: 14 amino acids. The CDR3 is CASRPGQANYGYTF. The CDR3 DNA reads TGTGCCAGCAGACCGGGACAGGCAAACTATGGCTACACCTTC.

This clone appeared a few times. This chain joins TRBV10-3 and TRBJ2-6, with 7 bases aligning to TRBD1. This CDR3 has 18 residues. V lost 4 bases, J lost 1 base, and 10 bases stayed unmatched. CDR1 is ENHRY and CDR2 is SYGVKD in the germline V gene. The CDR3 nucleotides read TGTGCCATCAGTGGCCCTCGGGACAGCCAGTCTGGGGCCAACGTCCTGACTTTC. Translation: CAISGPRDSQSGANVLTF.

This clone was seen repeatedly, ten times or more. V gene TRBV7-9 combines with J gene TRBJ2-1; 8 nucleotides line up with TRBD2. Germline V lookup: CDR1 SEHNR, CDR2 FQNEAQ (reference sequence). The V and J ends lost 5 bases and 0 bases, in that order; junction bases with no gene match: 6. The length of the CDR3 is 16 residues. CDR3 sequence: CASSGPSGHSYNEQFF. The CDR3 DNA follows: TGTGCCAGCAGCGGGCCTAGCGGGCACTCCTACAATGAGCAGTTCTTC.

The CDR3: CASKPFTGFGYTF. Here the CDR3 DNA reads TGTGCCAGCAAACCTTTTACAGGGTTCGGCTACACCTTC. V and J are TRBV28 and TRBJ1-2, with D perhaps matching TRBD1 (6 bases). CDR1 is MDHEN and CDR2 is SYDVKM in the germline V gene. The CDR3 covers 13 residues. Trimming left V 7 bases short and J 8 bases short, with 17 bases between.

V gene TRBV5-1 combines with J gene TRBJ2-5; 8 bases match TRBD1. The CDR3 loop spans 14 amino acids. Per the germline V gene, CDR1 is SGHRS and CDR2 is YFSETQ. V gave up 4 bases and J gave up 4 bases; unmatched junction bases: 6. CDR3 DNA sequence: TGCGCCAGCAGCCCTCGGACAGGGCCAGAGACCCAGTACTTC. It specifies CASSPRTGPETQYF.

CDR3 amino acids: CASSPGGTGGQYSNQPQHF. CDR3 DNA sequence: TGTGCCAGCAGCCCCGGGGGGACAGGGGGCCAGTATAGCAATCAGCCCCAGCATTTT. The V and J genes are TRBV4-2 and TRBJ1-5; 12 nucleotides agree with TRBD1. Per the germline V gene, CDR1 is LGHNA and CDR2 is YNFKEQ. CDR3 length equals 19 residues. J was trimmed by 0 bases and V by 4 bases; bases with no gene match: 10.

The genes are TRBV7-3 and TRBJ1-1, with unresolved D. The V end lost 2 bases, the J end lost 0 bases, and 10 bases lay between the germline ends. CDR1 and CDR2 (germline): SGHTA, FQGTGA. This CDR3 is built from 15 residues. CDR3 nucleotides: TGTGCCAGCAGCTTATTGGGAGACCTGAACACTGAAGCTTTCTTT. Translating gives CASSLLGDLNTEAFF.

This clone was detected a few times. The V call is TRBV10-3, the J call TRBJ2-7; weak D call: TRBD2 (6 bases). Germline-derived CDR1 and CDR2 are ENHRY and SYGVKD. This CDR3 is 13 amino acids long. The V end was cut by 8 bases, the J end by 6 bases, with 17 bases between. The CDR3 sequence: CAIQTSQNGEQYF. For the CDR3, the DNA is TGTGCCATCCAGACTAGTCAGAATGGCGAGCAGTACTTC.

In DNA form, the CDR3 reads TGTGCCAGTAGGGGGCAGGGGCAACGGGATCAGCCCCAGCATTTT. This codes for CASRGQGQRDQPQHF. The V call is TRBV28, the J call TRBJ1-5, with 7 nucleotides matching TRBD1. The CDR3 extends over 15 amino acids. Germline loops: CDR1 MDHEN, CDR2 SYDVKM. V shed 9 bases and J 5 bases; nucleotides not matched to a gene: 13.